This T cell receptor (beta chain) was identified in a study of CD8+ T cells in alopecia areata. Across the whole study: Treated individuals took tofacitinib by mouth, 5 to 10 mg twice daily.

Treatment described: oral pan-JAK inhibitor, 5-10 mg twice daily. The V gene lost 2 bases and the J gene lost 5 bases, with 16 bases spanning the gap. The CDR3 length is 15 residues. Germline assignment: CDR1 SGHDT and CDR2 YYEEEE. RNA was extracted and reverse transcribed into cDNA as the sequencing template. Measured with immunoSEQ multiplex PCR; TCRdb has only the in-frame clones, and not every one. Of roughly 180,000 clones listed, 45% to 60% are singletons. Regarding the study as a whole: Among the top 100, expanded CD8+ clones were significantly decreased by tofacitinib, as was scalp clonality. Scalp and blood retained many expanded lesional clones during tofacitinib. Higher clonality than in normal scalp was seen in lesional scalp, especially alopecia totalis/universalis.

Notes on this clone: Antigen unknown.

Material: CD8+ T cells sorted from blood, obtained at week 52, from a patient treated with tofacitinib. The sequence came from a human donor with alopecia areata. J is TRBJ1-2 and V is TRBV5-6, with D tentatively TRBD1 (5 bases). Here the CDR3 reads CASSFSQDRIYGYTF. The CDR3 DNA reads TGTGCCAGCAGCTTCTCACAGGACCGAATTTATGGCTACACCTTC.